The entry below gives a single T cell receptor (beta chain) sequence along with its context. The protocol was immunoSEQ multiplex PCR, while the TCRdb copy is restricted to in-frame clones and leaves out a portion. The data hold about 240,000 clones, with around 89% observed a single time. These data come from a study of blood T cell repertoires in COVID-19. The CDR3 loop spans 13 amino acids. Trimming removed 10 bases at V and 2 bases at J, with 14 bases between. CDR1 is SGHTA and CDR2 is FQGNSA in the germline V gene. The sequencing sample was made of PBMCs or T cells enriched from blood (not recorded which). This sequence was found in a woman aged 25 to 45 who had recovered from COVID-19. The chain is built from TRBV7-2 and TRBJ1-1; maybe TRBD1 (5 bases). The CDR3 loop reads CATSTALNTEAFF. Written as DNA, the CDR3 is TGTGCCACCTCGACAGCTCTTAACACTGAAGCTTTCTTT.